This entry lists 8 T cell receptor beta chains sequenced from one sample in a study of blood T cell repertoires in COVID-19. TCRdb's copy holds only in-frame clones and misses some; the assay was immunoSEQ multiplex PCR. Here the sample spans 330,000 or so clones, around 87% being singletons. Input material: PBMCs or T cells enriched from blood (not recorded which). The receptors derive from a man between 40 and 49 years old in a cohort exposed to, infected with or recovered from COVID-19 (not recorded which).

This clone appeared a few times. The chain couples TRBV28 to TRBJ2-7, with 11 bases fitting TRBD2. This CDR3 is built from 17 residues. CDR1 and CDR2 from the germline V gene are MDHEN and SYDVKM. Trimming at V came to 2 bases and at J to 1 base, leaving 7 bases not matched to a gene. CDR3 sequence: CASSLNLAGGSSYEQYF. The CDR3 DNA reads as TGTGCCAGCAGTTTAAACCTAGCGGGAGGATCTTCCTACGAGCAGTACTTC.

V is TRBV6-1 and J is TRBJ2-2, with unresolved D. Per germline, CDR1 MNHNS and CDR2 SASEGT. V lost 3 bases and J lost 5, with 19 bases in between. The CDR3 covers 17 residues. The CDR3, as DNA: TGTGCCAGCAGTGACGGCGGCCCACGCTTCCGGACCGGGGAGCTGTTTTTT. Encoded protein: CASSDGGPRFRTGELFF.

J is TRBJ2-2 and V is TRBV14; no firm D call. There are 13 residues in the CDR3. Germline V gene sequence: CDR1 SGHDN, CDR2 FVKESK. V was pared by 0 bases and J by 5 bases, with 4 bases between. The CDR3 bases are TGTGCCAGCAGCCAAGACAGGACCGGGGAGCTGTTTTTT. It is translated as CASSQDRTGELFF. The whole variable domain, filled in from reference TRBV14 and TRBJ2-2, reads EAGVTQFPSHSVIEKGQTVTLRCDPISGHDNLYWYRRVMGKEIKFLLHFVKESKQDESGMPNNRFLAERTGGTYSTLKVQPAELEDSGVYFCASSQDRTGELFFGEGSRLTVL.

The V gene is TRBV29-1, the J gene TRBJ2-3; a possible D gene is TRBD1 (6 bases). CDR1 is SQVTM, CDR2 ANQGSEA, per germline. The CDR3 runs 16 residues. V lost 3 bases to trimming and J lost 0 bases, with 16 bases between them. CDR3 bases: TGCAGCGTTGATGGAGTCAGGGGTAGGAGCACAGATACGCAGTATTTT. As protein: CSVDGVRGRSTDTQYF.

The chain couples TRBV5-1 to TRBJ2-2; 14 bases are shared with TRBD2. The CDR3 consists of 16 residues. With 3 bases clipped from V and 8 bases from J, the junction kept 6 bases outside the gene matches. In germline, CDR1 is SGHRS, CDR2 YFSETQ. The CDR3 nucleotides read TGCGCCAGCAGCTCCTTGGGACTAGCGGGAGTTGGGGAGCTGTTTTTT. Translation: CASSSLGLAGVGELFF.

The chain recombines TRBV19 with TRBJ2-2; the match to TRBD2 covers 14 bases. The CDR3 extends over 15 amino acids. Germline CDR1 is LNHDA and CDR2 is SQIVND (reference sequence). The V and J ends lost 4 bases and 6 bases, in that order; junction bases with no gene match: 1. In nucleotides, the CDR3 is TGTGCCAGTAGTACGGGACTAGCGGGAGCCGGGGAGCTGTTTTTT. Its protein is CASSTGLAGAGELFF.

Here the CDR3 reads CASSLSQASYNEQFF. The CDR3 DNA sequence: TGCGCCAGCAGCTTGTCGCAGGCCTCCTACAATGAGCAGTTCTTC. This chain connects TRBV5-1 to TRBJ2-1; D not resolved. Trimming cost V 1 base and J 0 bases, with 8 bases left between them. The CDR3 is made up of 15 amino acids. Germline V gene sequence: CDR1 SGHRS, CDR2 YFSETQ.

Only a few counts were recorded for this clone. The V and J genes are TRBV28 and TRBJ2-1; no firm D call. The germline CDR1 and CDR2 sequences are MDHEN and SYDVKM. Trimming left V 7 bases short and J 2 bases short, with 12 bases between. CDR3 length equals 14 residues. The CDR3 protein is CASTSGGAYNEQFF. CDR3 bases: TGTGCCAGCACCTCGGGTGGCGCCTACAATGAGCAGTTCTTC.